These 21 T cell receptor beta chains originate from one sample sequenced in a study of cytomegalovirus exposure and HLA in healthy donors (dated by TCRdb to 2016 to 2017). Library preparation used the immunoSEQ multiplex PCR assay. For the multiplex PCR, a mixture combining 60 forward primers for TCR Vbeta segments and 13 reverse primers for TCR Jbeta segments was used. The clones in this table, taken by TCRdb from immuneACCESS, are in-frame only. Not every clone is retained; where verified, under half of the shortfall comes from an unresolved V gene, and the cause of the rest is unknown. This sample gives 95,000 to 150,000 clones in total; more than 60% of them show up just once. The top ten hold around 4.5% of the sample. The sample consisted of PBMCs. These receptors were collected from a woman aged 40 to 49 in good health and CMV-seronegative.

The chain combines TRBV5-1 with TRBJ2-5, with D possibly being TRBD2 (5 bases). This CDR3 has 13 residues. V was cut by 2 bases and J by 2 bases, with 7 bases left in between. CDR1 is SGHRS, CDR2 YFSETQ, per germline. CDR3 DNA sequence: TGCGCCAGCAGCTTTAGCGCACAAGAGACCCAGTACTTC. It yields the protein CASSFSAQETQYF.

The chain recombines TRBV2 with TRBJ2-5, with 7 bases lining up with TRBD2. The tail of the sequence fits TRBJ2-7 better, so the J call may be wrong. The CDR3 spans 15 residues. Germline V gene sequence: CDR1 SNHLY, CDR2 FYNNEI. CDR3 in amino acids: CASSMGGSLAPEQYF. The CDR3 DNA reads as TGTGCCAGCAGTATGGGGGGGAGCCTCGCCCCCGAGCAGTACTTC.

This clone was counted a few times. This chain uses TRBV5-5 with TRBJ2-7; possibly TRBD1 for D (6 bases). Germline CDR1 and CDR2: SGHKS and YYEKEE (reference sequence). This CDR3 is 14 amino acids long. Trimming took 3 bases from V and 6 from J, leaving 16 bases between them. CDR3 sequence: CASSWEPTGLEQYF. The CDR3 region has the DNA TGTGCCAGCAGCTGGGAGCCGACAGGCCTCGAGCAGTACTTC.

The chain is built from TRBV10-3 and TRBJ2-1; TRBD2 agrees at 12 bases. This CDR3 is 20 amino acids long. Germline V lookup: CDR1 ENHRY, CDR2 SYGVKD. The trim removed 5 bases at V and 7 bases at J, leaving 21 bases unmatched. CDR3 region: CAISPGTGLGLAGGRNEQFF. The DNA of the CDR3 is TGTGCCATCAGTCCCGGGACAGGGTTGGGGCTAGCGGGGGGGCGAAATGAGCAGTTCTTC.

This clone has just one count. The genes are TRBV28 and TRBJ2-5; unclear D gene. Gene TRBJ2-7 matches the end of the DNA better, so the J call may be wrong. The CDR3 covers 13 residues. Germline-derived CDR1 and CDR2 are MDHEN and SYDVKM. The CDR3 DNA reads as TGTGCCAGCAGTACGGCAGGAAGGAACGAGCAGTACTTC. Its protein is CASSTAGRNEQYF.

The chain has TRBV4-2 and TRBJ2-3; 9 bases agree with TRBD2. CDR1 and CDR2 from the germline V gene are LGHNA and YNFKEQ. The CDR3 loop spans 17 amino acids. Trimming removed 1 base from V and 0 bases from J; junction bases left unmatched: 5. In DNA form, the CDR3 reads TGTGCCAGCAGCCAAGGTCGGCGGGGGGGCAGCACAGATACGCAGTATTTT. It yields the protein CASSQGRRGGSTDTQYF.

The chain carries TRBV28 and TRBJ2-7, with a possible D match to TRBD2 (6 bases). Trimming removed 11 bases from V and 0 bases from J, with 11 bases in between. There are 12 residues in the CDR3. CDR1 is MDHEN and CDR2 is SYDVKM in the germline V gene. Here the CDR3 reads CASGRSSYEQYF. The CDR3 bases are TGTGCCTCGGGGAGGAGCTCCTACGAGCAGTACTTC.

The rearrangement joins TRBV7-2 to TRBJ2-7; maybe TRBD2 (6 bases). Per the germline V gene, CDR1 is SGHTA and CDR2 is FQGNSA. The length of the CDR3 is 18 residues. The V end was cut by 7 bases, the J end by 2 bases, with 27 bases between. The CDR3 sequence is CASTPRASDWGIAYEQYF. CDR3 nucleotides: TGTGCCAGCACCCCGCGAGCTAGCGATTGGGGGATTGCCTACGAGCAGTACTTC. Variable domain in full (rest from reference TRBV7-2 and TRBJ2-7): GAGVSQSPSNKVTEKGKDVELRCDPISGHTALYWYRQSLGQGLEFLIYFQGNSAPDKSGLPSDRFSAERTGGSVSTLTIQRTQQEDSAVYLCASTPRASDWGIAYEQYFGPGTRLTVT.

This clone showed up just a few times. The J gene is TRBJ2-7, the V gene TRBV18; 8 nucleotides agree with TRBD1. This CDR3 comprises 15 residues. Trimming took 4 bases from V and 5 from J; bases not matched to a gene: 10. Per germline, CDR1 KGHSH and CDR2 LQKENI. The CDR3 here is CASSQQGAVLDEQYF. CDR3 coding DNA: TGTGCCAGCTCACAGCAGGGGGCGGTCTTGGACGAGCAGTACTTC. Full variable domain (outside the CDR3, taken from reference TRBV18 and TRBJ2-7): NAGVMQNPRHLVRRRGQEARLRCSPMKGHSHVYWYRQLPEEGLKFMVYLQKENIIDESGMPKERFSAEFPKEGPSILRIQQVVRGDSAAYFCASSQQGAVLDEQYFGPGTRLTVT.

J is TRBJ1-2 and V is TRBV4-1; D is unresolved. The CDR3 has 14 residues. V lost 1 base, J lost 3 bases, and 9 bases lay in between. Germline lookup yields CDR1 MGHRA and CDR2 YSYEKL. This chain's CDR3 is CASSQGEGDYGYTF. CDR3 DNA sequence: TGCGCCAGCAGCCAAGGGGAGGGAGACTATGGCTACACCTTC.

This rearrangement joins TRBV28 to TRBJ2-7; D is perhaps TRBD2 (6 bases). The CDR3 totals 15 residues. Per the germline V gene, CDR1 is MDHEN and CDR2 is SYDVKM. Deletions cut 4 bases from V and 7 bases from J, with 20 bases between. CDR3 region: CASSSSGLGGGEQYF. CDR3 coding DNA: TGTGCCAGCAGTTCCTCTGGCCTAGGTGGGGGGGAGCAGTACTTC.

To note about this clone: One end of the junction does not line up with germline, which may come from a read error. CDR3 region: CASSLAGGSTGELFF. The CDR3, as DNA: TGTGCCAGCAGCCTAGCGGGGGGGAGCACCGGGGAGCTGTTTTTT. The rearrangement links TRBV7-2 to TRBJ2-2; 12 nucleotides align to TRBD2. CDR1 and CDR2 (germline): SGHTA, FQGNSA. The CDR3 is 15 residues long. The complete variable domain, with remaining parts taken from reference TRBV7-2 and TRBJ2-2, reads GAGVSQSPSNKVTEKGKDVELRCDPISGHTALYWYRQSLGQGLEFLIYFQGNSAPDKSGLPSDRFSAERTGGSVSTLTIQRTQQEDSAVYLCASSLAGGSTGELFFGEGSRLTVL.

The rearrangement links TRBV30 to TRBJ1-5, with D perhaps matching TRBD1 (5 bases). Germline V gene data show CDR1 as GTSNPN and CDR2 as SVGIG (reference sequence). The length of the CDR3 is 15 residues. V lost 0 bases to trimming and J lost 0 bases, with 9 bases between them. The CDR3 spells CAWSVAGRSNQPQHF. In nucleotides, the CDR3 is TGTGCCTGGAGTGTAGCAGGGCGTAGCAATCAGCCCCAGCATTTT.

The chain uses TRBV6-5 and TRBJ2-1, with TRBD2 matching over 9 bases. Germline assignment: CDR1 MNHEY and CDR2 SVGAGI. The trim removed 7 bases at V and 3 bases at J, leaving 7 bases unmatched. This CDR3 has 15 amino acids. The CDR3: CASTLTSGFYNEQFF. The CDR3 DNA reads as TGTGCCAGCACCTTGACTAGCGGTTTCTACAATGAGCAGTTCTTC.

The rearrangement joins TRBV4-3 to TRBJ2-7; perhaps TRBD1 as D (6 bases). This CDR3 has 15 residues. Germline lookup yields CDR1 LGHNA and CDR2 YSLEER. With 0 bases removed from V and 4 bases from J, the gap between germline ends came to 13 bases. CDR3 DNA: TGCGCCAGCAGCCAAGACCCCCAGGGGAAATACGAGCAGTACTTC. It specifies CASSQDPQGKYEQYF.

V usage is TRBV11-2 and J usage is TRBJ1-1; tentatively, D is TRBD1 (5 bases). The germline V and J ends were trimmed by 4 bases and 5 bases, with 14 bases remaining between them. The CDR3 consists of 14 residues. Germline V gene sequence: CDR1 SGHAT, CDR2 FQNNGV. The CDR3 here is CASSSTGGGTEAFF. The CDR3 DNA reads as TGTGCCAGCAGCTCCACGGGGGGGGGTACTGAAGCTTTCTTT.

A note on this clone: Its ends do not fully match the called genes, so a read error is possible. The sample carries other DNA sequences with the same CDR3. V is TRBV19 and J is TRBJ2-7; tentatively, D is TRBD1 (6 bases). The CDR3 extends over 13 amino acids. The germline V gene has CDR1 LNHDA and CDR2 SQIVND (reference sequence). The CDR3 nucleotides are TGCGCCAGTCAGGGGCCCGGGTTCTACGAGCAGTACTTC. This sequence encodes CASQGPGFYEQYF.

This clone was seen a handful of times. The sample has other DNA sequences that encode this CDR3 too. This chain uses TRBV6-6 with TRBJ1-5; D is possibly TRBD1 (6 bases). This CDR3 has 14 residues. V lost 6 bases, J lost 1 base, and 10 bases lay in between. CDR1 and CDR2 from the germline V gene are MNHNY and SVGAGI (reference sequence). CDR3 sequence: CASSQQGSNQPQHF. The DNA of the CDR3 is TGTGCCAGCAGCCAACAGGGAAGCAATCAGCCCCAGCATTTT.

This chain links TRBV19 with TRBJ1-2, with TRBD1 matching 10 bases. Trimming cost V 7 bases and J 1 base; bases outside gene matches: 6. The CDR3 spans 15 residues. The V gene's germline CDR1 is LNHDA and CDR2 SQIVND (reference sequence). CDR3 in amino acids: CASIPRDRGNYGYTF. In DNA form, the CDR3 reads TGTGCCAGTATCCCGCGGGACAGGGGTAACTATGGCTACACCTTC.

This clone was seen more than once but under ten times. This chain links TRBV25-1 with TRBJ2-5; 11 bases match TRBD2. CDR1 is MGHDK, CDR2 SYGVNS, per germline. The CDR3 consists of 17 residues. The J segment lost 5 bases and the V segment lost 3 bases, leaving 11 bases of the junction unmatched. The CDR3, as DNA: TGTGCCAGCAGTGATTTACTAGCGGGAGAGGGTGGGGAGACCCAGTACTTC. This codes for CASSDLLAGEGGETQYF.

This chain connects TRBV18 to TRBJ1-1; possible D gene TRBD1, 6 bases. Trimming stripped 4 bases from V and 7 bases from J, with 13 bases between. Germline-derived CDR1 and CDR2 are KGHSH and LQKENI. The CDR3 is 13 amino acids. The DNA for the CDR3 is TGTGCCAGCTCACTCAGGGGTATCATTGAAGCTTTCTTT. Its translation: CASSLRGIIEAFF.